Described below is a single T cell receptor (beta chain) sequence and its context. Its target is not known. This specimen belongs to a study of cytomegalovirus exposure and HLA in healthy donors. With 1 base removed from V and 3 bases from J, the gap between germline ends came to 13 bases. The CDR3 spans 16 residues. The V gene's germline CDR1 is SGHRS and CDR2 YFSETQ. The PCR was carried out with 60 Vbeta primers and 13 Jbeta primers. Sequencing used immunoSEQ multiplex PCR; TCRdb keeps in-frame clones, though not all of them. The repertoire holds about 150,000 clones, with roughly 79% as singletons. General study results and limits: In the analysis, some V segments, TRBV6-2 and TRBV6-3 included, were excluded as indistinguishable. It was likely that a cluster of highly shared sequence variants was a sequencing artifact. CMV serostatus alone was available as immune exposure information.

The chain employs TRBV5-1 and TRBJ1-4; D might be TRBD1 (6 bases). The receptor was derived from a man aged 40-49 years in good health and CMV-seronegative. The sample taken for sequencing was PBMCs. The CDR3 region is CASSLNPRGPNEKLFF. CDR3 nucleotide sequence: TGCGCCAGCAGCTTGAACCCCAGGGGCCCTAATGAAAAACTGTTTTTT.